This T cell receptor beta chain derives from a study of blood T cell repertoires in COVID-19. Participant-reported clinical history was the basis for cohort assignment. V lost 1 base and J 2 bases, leaving 19 bases between the germline ends. The CDR3 loop spans 18 amino acids. CDR1 and CDR2 from the germline V gene are MGHRA and YSYEKL. Sequencing was performed with immunoSEQ multiplex PCR; in TCRdb, only in-frame clones are kept and a portion is missing. This table has some 210,000 clones, about nine tenths appearing once. This chain connects TRBV4-1 to TRBJ2-3; perhaps TRBD2 as D (7 bases). This receptor was taken from a man aged 18 to 30 with acute COVID-19. Source material: PBMCs or T cells enriched from blood (not recorded which). CDR3 sequence: CASSQGLFQRDNTDTQYF. The CDR3 DNA is TGCGCCAGCAGCCAAGGCCTTTTTCAGCGGGACAACACAGATACGCAGTATTTT.